The subject of this entry is one T cell receptor beta chain. The clone's antigen remains unknown. The sequence runs out 3 residues before the end of the CDR3; the remainder is reconstructed from the germline J gene. The entry originates in a study of Tregs in tolerant kidney transplant recipients (dated by TCRdb to the late 2010s). Describing the broader study: The study used TCRbeta sequencing to identify donor-specific regulatory T cells before combined kidney and bone marrow transplantation, then tracked those cells after transplant. What the study reported, not specific to this receptor: Donor-specific Treg expansion was found to exceed global Treg expansion in tolerant patients, suggesting antigen-driven rather than nonspecific expansion. For some patients, the PCR primers changed as time went on, which meant samples from those patients could not be compared with one another at the nucleotide level. The most biologically relevant and donor-specific TCRbeta repertoire appeared to be identified by expanding Tregs with activated donor B cells. The study was constrained by small patient numbers, and validation of the findings is required in larger populations and under other immunosuppression protocols. Biological reproducibility was not directly addressed, though technical replication error appeared minimal.

Genomic DNA was extracted from sorted cells with the QIAGEN DNeasy Blood and Tissue Kit for TCRbeta CDR3 sequencing. Through immunoSEQ, high-throughput TCRbeta CDR3 sequencing was done commercially, including PCR amplification with internal controls and bias correction. The paper's processing steps were these. Unique productive TCRbeta sequences were defined by CDR3 nucleotide sequence when primers matched and otherwise by CDR3 amino acid sequence together with Vbeta and Jbeta genes. As a correction for sorting error, sequences shared between sorted populations at a frequency ratio of 2:1 or less were discarded, and the remaining shared sequences were assigned to the higher population. A sequence was defined as donor-reactive if the sequence was expanded at least 5-fold in CFSE-low cells compared with unstimulated cells and had a frequency of at least 0.01% in CFSE-low cells. Repertoire divergence was quantified by Jensen-Shannon divergence calculated from the top 100 TCRbeta sequences ranked by frequency. For any sample with multiple sequencing runs, sorting error was corrected in each run separately before the runs were pooled. The source is immuneACCESS, and TCRdb retained only in-frame sequences with V and J called. Part of the clones is not carried over; for the studies checked, unresolved V genes explain less than half of this, and the remainder is unexplained. That table furnishes V, J and clone size, whereas the DNA furnished D and trimming. The data table for this sample lists approximately 11,000 clones. 20% to 30% of the sample lies in the top ten.

Trimming leaves V shorter by 2 bases and J shorter by 3 bases, with the junction holding 7 bases beyond the gene matches. Per the germline V gene, MNHEY is the CDR1 and SVGEGT is the CDR2. The CDR3, from cysteine to phenylalanine, totals 16 residues. Sequencing covers 39 bases of the CDR3, shown here with the frame starting at base 1. The transplants used related donors along with nonmyeloablative bone marrow transplantation, and in the human trials mixed chimerism was transient. Unstimulated Tregs (CD4+CD25+CD127-), CD4+ non-Tregs (CD4+CD25-), CD4 and CD8 cells were FACS-sorted from thawed PBMCs. The patients were several recipients of combined kidney and bone marrow transplants from the ITN036ST trial, and samples were available only from these trial subjects. Healthy control blood was processed to PBMCs by Ficoll density gradient and cryopreserved, and patient PBMCs were collected before and after transplant.

The receptor was derived from a human patient who received a combined kidney and bone marrow transplant. A transplant means some T cells may be of graft donor rather than patient origin. The sequenced sample was CD8+ T cells from blood (PBMCs), obtained 24 months after the transplant. The V gene is TRBV6-2 or TRBV6-3 and the J gene is TRBJ2-7; 10 middle bases align to TRBD1. CDR3 DNA (partial): TGTGCCAGCAGTTACGCCACCGGGACAGGGGTCTACGAG. It encodes CASSYATGTGVYE. The full CDR3 reads CASSYATGTGVYEQYF.